The clone carrying this TCR beta chain showed up just a few times. The sample belongs to a study of blood T cells in healthy people across ages. This CDR3 contains 13 residues. The V end was cut by 0 bases, the J end by 1 base, with 3 bases between. CDR1 and CDR2 (germline): LNHNV, YYDKDF (reference sequence). A sample-barcoded 5' primer and a J-beta primer mix were used in a second PCR of roughly 7 to 12 cycles. TCRdb re-called the 5' RACE reads with MiXCR, one entry per CDR3 protein. Of around 1,800,000 distinct CDR3 sequences in the sample, about 39% were seen once. Sequenced sample: blood. The chain carries TRBV15 and TRBJ1-1, with no clear D. This clonotype was obtained from a human donor in good health. In DNA, the CDR3 is TGTGCCACCAGCAGAGAACCGAACACTGAAGCTTTCTTT. Its translation: CATSREPNTEAFF. Combining the CDR3 with reference TRBV15 and TRBJ1-1 gives the whole variable domain DAMVIQNPRYQVTQFGKPVTLSCSQTLNHNVMYWYQQKSSQAPKLLFHYYDKDFNNEADTPDNFQSRRPNTSFCFLDIRSPGLGDTAMYLCATSREPNTEAFFGQGTRLTVV.